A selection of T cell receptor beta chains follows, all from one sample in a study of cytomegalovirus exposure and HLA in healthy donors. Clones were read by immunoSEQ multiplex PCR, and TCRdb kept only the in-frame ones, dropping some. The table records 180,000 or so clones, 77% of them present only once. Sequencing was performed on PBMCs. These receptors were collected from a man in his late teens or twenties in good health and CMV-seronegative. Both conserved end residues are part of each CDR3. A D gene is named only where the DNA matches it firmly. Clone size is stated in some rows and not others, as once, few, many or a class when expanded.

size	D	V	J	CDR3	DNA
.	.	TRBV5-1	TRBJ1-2	CASSLALDGTLFYGYTF	TGCGCCAGCAGCTTGGCCCTAGACGGAACGCTCTTCTATGGCTACACCTTC
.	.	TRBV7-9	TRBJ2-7	CASSSGTLSYEQYF	TGTGCCAGCAGCTCTGGGACACTTTCCTACGAGCAGTACTTC
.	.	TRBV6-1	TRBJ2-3	CASSETWGSGIDF	.
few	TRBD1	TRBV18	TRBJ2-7	CASSPTGAGGYEQYF	TGTGCCAGCTCACCGACAGGGGCCGGGGGCTACGAGCAGTACTTC
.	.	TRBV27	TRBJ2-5	CASSLSRAETQYF	TGTGCCAGCAGTTTATCGAGGGCAGAGACCCAGTACTTC
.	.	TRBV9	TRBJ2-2	CASSVAYNTGELFF	TGTGCCAGCAGCGTCGCCTACAACACCGGGGAGCTGTTTTTT
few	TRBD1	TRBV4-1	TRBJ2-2	CASSQGQGAMELFF	TGCGCCAGCAGCCAAGGACAGGGGGCAATGGAGCTGTTTTTT
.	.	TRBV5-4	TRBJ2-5	CASSLGEGGQETQYF	TGTGCCAGCAGCTTGGGAGAAGGGGGCCAAGAGACCCAGTACTTC
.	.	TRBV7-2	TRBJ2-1	CASSLAGGRNNEQFF	TGTGCCAGCAGCTTAGCAGGGGGTCGTAACAATGAGCAGTTCTTC
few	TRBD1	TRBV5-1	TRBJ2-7	CASSFGQGDYEQYF	TGCGCCAGCAGCTTTGGACAGGGGGACTACGAGCAGTACTTC
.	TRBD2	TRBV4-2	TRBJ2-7	CASSQGLAGGEGYEQYF	TGTGCCAGCAGCCAAGGACTAGCGGGGGGTGAGGGCTACGAGCAGTACTTC
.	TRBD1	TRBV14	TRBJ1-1	CASSQGQGASAEAFF	TGTGCCAGCAGCCAAGGACAGGGGGCGAGCGCTGAAGCTTTCTTT
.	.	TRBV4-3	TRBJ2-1	CASSQDSRTVSYNEQFF	TGCGCCAGCAGCCAAGATTCCCGGACAGTCTCCTACAATGAGCAGTTCTTC
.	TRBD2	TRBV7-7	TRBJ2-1	CASSPGVAGYNEQFF	TGTGCTAGCAGCCCCGGGGTAGCGGGATATAATGAGCAGTTCTTC
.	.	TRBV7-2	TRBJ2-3	CASSLNHLSSTDTQYF	TGTGCCAGCAGCTTAAATCACTTATCTAGCACAGATACGCAGTATTTT
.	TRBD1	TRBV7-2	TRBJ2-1	CASSNPTGVKYNEQFF	TGTGCCAGCAGCAACCCAACAGGGGTTAAGTACAATGAGCAGTTCTTC
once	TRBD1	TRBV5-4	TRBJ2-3	CASSIGGAGTDTQYF	TGTGCCAGCAGCATAGGGGGCGCGGGCACAGATACGCAGTATTTT
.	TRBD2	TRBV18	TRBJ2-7	CASSPSTSGSFYEQYF	TGTGCCAGCTCACCTTCTACGAGCGGGAGTTTCTACGAGCAGTACTTC
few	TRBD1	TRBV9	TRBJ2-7	CASSPTDRARYEQYF	TGTGCCAGCAGCCCCACCGACAGGGCCCGGTACGAGCAGTACTTC
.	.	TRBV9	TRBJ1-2	CASSVGQDYGYTF	TGTGCCAGCAGCGTAGGACAGGACTATGGCTACACCTTC
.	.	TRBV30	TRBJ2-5	CAWSVAGPLKETQYF	TGTGCCTGGAGTGTGGCGGGCCCGCTAAAAGAGACCCAGTACTTC
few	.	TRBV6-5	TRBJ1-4	CASSIIATNEKLFF	TGTGCCAGCAGTATCATTGCAACTAATGAAAAACTGTTTTTT
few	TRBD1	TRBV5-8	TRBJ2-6	CASSTGVGSGANVLTF	TGTGCCAGCAGTACAGGGGTCGGCTCTGGGGCCAACGTCCTGACTTTC
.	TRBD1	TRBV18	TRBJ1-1	CASSPNSVGVQGAEAFF	TGTGCCAGCTCACCTAACTCTGTGGGGGTACAGGGGGCTGAAGCTTTCTTT
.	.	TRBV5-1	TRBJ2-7	CASSLAPATYEQYF	TGCGCCAGCAGCTTGGCCCCAGCGACCTACGAGCAGTACTTC
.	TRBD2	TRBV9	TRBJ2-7	CASSPGGLAVYEQYF	TGTGCCAGCAGCCCCGGTGGGCTAGCGGTCTACGAGCAGTACTTC
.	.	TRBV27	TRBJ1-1	CASRWGVGNTEAFF	TGTGCCAGCAGATGGGGGGTGGGGAACACTGAAGCTTTCTTT
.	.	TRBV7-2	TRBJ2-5	CASSFSYGLQKTQYF	TGTGCCAGCAGCTTCAGCTACGGACTCCAGAAGACCCAGTACTTC
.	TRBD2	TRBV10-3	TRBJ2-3	CAIRASGNSDTQYF	TGTGCCATCAGGGCTAGCGGGAACTCAGATACGCAGTATTTT
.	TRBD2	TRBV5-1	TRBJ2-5	CASSFLAGQGETQYF	TGCGCCAGCAGCTTCCTAGCGGGGCAGGGGGAGACCCAGTACTTC
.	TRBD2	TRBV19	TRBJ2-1	CASSIGAGEYHEQFF	TGTGCCAGTAGTATCGGGGCGGGAGAGTACCATGAGCAGTTCTTC
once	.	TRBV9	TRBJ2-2	CASSVDSNTGELFF	TGTGCCAGCAGCGTAGACTCTAACACCGGGGAGCTGTTTTTT
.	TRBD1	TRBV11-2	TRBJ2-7	CASSVTGTPPFYEQYF	TGTGCCAGCAGCGTGACAGGGACACCCCCATTCTACGAGCAGTACTTC
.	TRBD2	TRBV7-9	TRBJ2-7	CASSSGTSGKSYEQYF	TGTGCCAGCAGCTCCGGGACTAGCGGGAAGTCCTACGAGCAGTACTTC
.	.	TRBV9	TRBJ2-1	CASSALDEQFF	TGTGCCAGCAGCGCACTAGATGAGCAGTTCTTC
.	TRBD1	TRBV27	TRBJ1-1	CASSLGTGHTEAFF	TGTGCCAGCAGTCTCGGGACAGGGCACACTGAAGCTTTCTTT
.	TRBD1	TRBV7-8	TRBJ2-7	CASSFSGTGDMGEQYF	TGTGCCAGCAGCTTCTCCGGGACAGGGGATATGGGGGAGCAGTACTTC
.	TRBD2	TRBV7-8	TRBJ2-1	CASSFTSGRIYNEQFF	TGTGCCAGCAGCTTTACTAGCGGGAGAATCTACAATGAGCAGTTCTTC
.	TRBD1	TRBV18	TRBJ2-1	CASSPGTGKNEQFF	TGTGCCAGCTCACCAGGGACAGGGAAGAATGAGCAGTTCTTC
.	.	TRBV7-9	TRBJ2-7	CSSSLLGHEQYF	TGTTCCAGCAGCTTACTGGGGCACGAGCAGTACTTC
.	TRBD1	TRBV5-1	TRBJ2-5	CASSLLGQATETQYF	TGCGCCAGCAGCTTGTTGGGACAGGCGACCGAGACCCAGTACTTC
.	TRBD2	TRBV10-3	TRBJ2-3	CAISDSGLAGGDTQYF	TGTGCCATCAGCGACTCGGGACTAGCGGGGGGAGATACGCAGTATTTT
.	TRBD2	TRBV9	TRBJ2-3	CASSAGGKLDTQYF	TGTGCCAGCAGCGCGGGGGGGAAATTAGATACGCAGTATTTT
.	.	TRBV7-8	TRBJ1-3	CASSLGQEGTGNTIYF	TGTGCCAGCAGCTTAGGGCAGGAGGGTACTGGAAACACCATATATTTT
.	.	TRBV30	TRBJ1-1	CAWTRRTEAFF	TGTGCCTGGACCCGGAGGACTGAAGCTTTCTTT
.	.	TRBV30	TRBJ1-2	CAWSVSYGYTF	TGTGCCTGGAGTGTGAGCTATGGCTACACCTTC
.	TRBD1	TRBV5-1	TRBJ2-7	CASSAIGQGDYEQYF	TGCGCCAGCAGCGCAATAGGACAGGGAGACTACGAGCAGTACTTC
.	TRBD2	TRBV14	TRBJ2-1	CASSHGSGGAYNEQFF	TGTGCCAGCAGCCATGGCTCGGGGGGAGCCTACAATGAGCAGTTCTTC
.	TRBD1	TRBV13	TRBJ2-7	CASSWGQDTGPLFYEQYF	TGTGCCAGCAGCTGGGGACAGGACACCGGTCCCCTCTTCTACGAGCAGTACTTC
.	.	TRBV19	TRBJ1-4	CASSMGSKSEKLFF	TGTGCCAGTAGTATGGGCAGTAAGTCTGAAAAACTGTTTTTT
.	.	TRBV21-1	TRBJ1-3	CASSRQLGTLEPGQTSGNTIYF	TGTGCCAGCAGCCGCCAACTGGGTACTCTTGAACCCGGACAGACCTCTGGAAACACCATATATTTT
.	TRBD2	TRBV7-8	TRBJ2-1	CASSSGLAGGNEQFF	TGTGCCAGCAGCTCCGGACTAGCGGGAGGCAATGAGCAGTTCTTC
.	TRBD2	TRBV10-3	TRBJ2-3	CAISPAGSGGYTQYF	TGTGCCATCAGTCCTGCGGGTAGCGGGGGCTATACGCAGTATTTT
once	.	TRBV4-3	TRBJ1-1	CASSQAGNFEAFF	TGCGCCAGCAGCCAAGCAGGGAACTTTGAAGCTTTCTTT
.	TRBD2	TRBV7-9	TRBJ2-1	CASSLVLSGRGDEQFF	TGTGCCAGCAGCTTAGTTCTTAGCGGGAGGGGGGATGAGCAGTTCTTC
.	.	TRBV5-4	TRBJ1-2	CASSLERVNYGYTF	TGTGCCAGCAGCTTGGAACGGGTAAACTATGGCTACACCTTC
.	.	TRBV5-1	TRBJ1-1	CASSHGGFTEAFF	TGCGCCAGCAGCCATGGGGGGTTCACTGAAGCTTTCTTT
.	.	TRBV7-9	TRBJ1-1	CASSLAALFNDAEAFF	TGTGCCAGCAGCTTAGCAGCGTTGTTCAATGACGCTGAAGCTTTCTTT
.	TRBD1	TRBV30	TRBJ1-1	CAWSARARGLTEAFF	TGTGCCTGGAGTGCCCGGGCCAGGGGGCTCACTGAAGCTTTCTTT